This record covers a single T cell receptor (beta chain). Subsets obtained from CD4+ cells comprised CD45RA+ naive and CD45RA-negative memory cells. The data are from a study of shared clonotypes between healthy human individuals. Sequencing used immunoSEQ multiplex PCR; TCRdb keeps in-frame clones, though not all of them. The repertoire holds a few hundred thousand clones, about 97% seen once, with 0.057% in the top ten. Germline V gene data show CDR1 as MDHEN and CDR2 as SYDVKM. J was trimmed by 3 bases and V by 7 bases; bases with no gene match: 11. This CDR3 is 15 amino acids long. The V gene is TRBV28, the J gene TRBJ1-2, with 7 bases identical to TRBD1. Sequencing was carried out using naive CD4+ T cells sorted from blood. Subset indicated: CD45RA+ positively selected. This clonotype was obtained from a woman in her twenties or thirties in good health. CDR3 amino acids: CASILDTGTDYGYTF. In DNA form, the CDR3 reads TGTGCCAGCATCCTAGATACCGGGACAGACTATGGCTACACCTTC.